What follows describes a single TCR beta chain. Original processing methods: Estimation of nucleated cell counts relied on the amplification of reference gene primers. Sequencing was performed with immunoSEQ multiplex PCR; in TCRdb, only in-frame clones are kept and a portion is missing. V, J and clone size reflect that table, while D and trimming were determined from the DNA. This repertoire shows some 120,000 clones, 82% found once; its top ten account for 7.9%. The entry originates in a study of blood T cell repertoires in COVID-19. Study overall: Samples came from the United States, Italy and Spain, spanning acute and convalescent COVID-19. Nucleic acid was either cDNA or gDNA, and it came from T cells, B-cell-depleted T cells, or PBMCs.

The length of the CDR3 is 14 residues. Germline assignment: CDR1 SNHLY and CDR2 FYNNEI. The sequenced material came from peripheral blood. The TCR was taken from a man aged 65 to 79 with acute or convalescent COVID-19. The chain recombines TRBV2 with TRBJ2-2, with D possibly being TRBD1 or TRBD2 (5 bases each). CDR3 bases: TGTGCGAGCCGTGGGGGAGTGGAGACCGGGGAGCTGTTTTTT. Amino acids: CASRGGVETGELFF. The complete variable domain, with remaining parts taken from reference TRBV2 and TRBJ2-2, reads EPEVTQTPSHQVTQMGQEVILRCVPISNHLYFYWYRQILGQKVEFLVSFYNNEISEKSEIFDDQFSVERPDGSNFTLKIRSTKLEDSAMYFCASRGGVETGELFFGEGSRLTVL.